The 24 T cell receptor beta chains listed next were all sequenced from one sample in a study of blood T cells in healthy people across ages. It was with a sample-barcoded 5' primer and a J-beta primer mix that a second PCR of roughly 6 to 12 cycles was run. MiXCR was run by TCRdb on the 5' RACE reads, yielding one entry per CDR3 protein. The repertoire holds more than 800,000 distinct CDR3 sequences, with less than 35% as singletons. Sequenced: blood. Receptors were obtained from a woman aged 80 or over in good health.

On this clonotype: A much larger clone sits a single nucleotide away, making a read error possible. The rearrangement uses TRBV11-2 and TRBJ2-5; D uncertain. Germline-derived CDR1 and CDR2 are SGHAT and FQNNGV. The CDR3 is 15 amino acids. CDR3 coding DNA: TGTGCCAGCAACTTAGCTCCAGACGTACAAGAGACCCAGTACTTC. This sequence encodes CASNLAPDVQETQYF.

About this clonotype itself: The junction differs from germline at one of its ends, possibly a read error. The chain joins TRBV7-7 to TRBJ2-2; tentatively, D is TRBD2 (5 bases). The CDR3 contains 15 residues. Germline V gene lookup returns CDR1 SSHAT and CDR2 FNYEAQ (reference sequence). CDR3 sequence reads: CASSVSDPGTGERFF. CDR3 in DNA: TGTGCCAGCAGCGTGAGTGATCCGGGCACCGGGGAGCGGTTTTTT.

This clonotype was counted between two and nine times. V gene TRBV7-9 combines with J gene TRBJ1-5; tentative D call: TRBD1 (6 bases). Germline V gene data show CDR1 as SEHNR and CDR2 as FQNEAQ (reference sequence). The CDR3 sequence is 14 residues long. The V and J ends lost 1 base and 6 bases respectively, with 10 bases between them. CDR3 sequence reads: CASSLGSGAQPQHF. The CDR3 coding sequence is TGTGCCAGCAGCTTAGGGTCAGGGGCTCAGCCCCAGCATTTT.

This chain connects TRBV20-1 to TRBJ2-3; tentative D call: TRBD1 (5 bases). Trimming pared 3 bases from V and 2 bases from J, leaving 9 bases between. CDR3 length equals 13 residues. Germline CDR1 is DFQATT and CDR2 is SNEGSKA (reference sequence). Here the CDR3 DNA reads TGCAGTGCTAGGGCCAGGGTCACAGATACGCAGTATTTT. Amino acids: CSARARVTDTQYF.

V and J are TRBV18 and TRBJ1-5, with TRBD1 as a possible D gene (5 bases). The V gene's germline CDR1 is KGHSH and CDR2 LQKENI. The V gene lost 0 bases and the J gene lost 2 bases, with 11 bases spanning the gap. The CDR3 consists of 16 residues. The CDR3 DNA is TGTGCCAGCTCACCACCGGGACCAGCGGGCAATCAGCCCCAGCATTTT. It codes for CASSPPGPAGNQPQHF.

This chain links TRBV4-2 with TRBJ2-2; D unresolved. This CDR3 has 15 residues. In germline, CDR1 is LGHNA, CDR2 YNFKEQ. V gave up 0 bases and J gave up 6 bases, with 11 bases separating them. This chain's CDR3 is CASSQDWRSAGELFF. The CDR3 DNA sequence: TGTGCCAGCAGCCAAGATTGGCGATCAGCCGGGGAGCTGTTTTTT.

The chain's CDR3 is CASSGVQGYDQPQHF. The CDR3 bases are TGTGCCAGCAGTGGCGTTCAGGGGTACGATCAGCCCCAGCATTTT. This chain links TRBV12-3 or TRBV12-4 with TRBJ1-5, with a possible D match to TRBD1 (6 bases). The length of the CDR3 is 15 residues. V lost 5 bases and J 5 bases, leaving 16 bases between the germline ends.

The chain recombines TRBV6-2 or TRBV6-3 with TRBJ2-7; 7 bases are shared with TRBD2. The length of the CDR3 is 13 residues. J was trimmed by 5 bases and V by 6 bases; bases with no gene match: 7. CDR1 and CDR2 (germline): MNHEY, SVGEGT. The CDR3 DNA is TGTGCCAGCAGCAACGGGAGGTCCCACGAGCAGTACTTC. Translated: CASSNGRSHEQYF.

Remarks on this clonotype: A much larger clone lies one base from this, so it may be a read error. The CDR3: CASSYSLRVGEYKQYF. The CDR3 DNA is TGTGCCAGCAGTTACTCTCTTAGGGTGGGGGAATACAAGCAGTACTTC. The chain couples TRBV6-5 to TRBJ2-5; the D gene could be TRBD1 or TRBD2 (5 bases each). Trimming took off 0 bases at V and 11 bases at J, with 22 bases between the two ends. The germline V gene has CDR1 MNHEY and CDR2 SVGAGI. The CDR3 sequence is 16 residues long.

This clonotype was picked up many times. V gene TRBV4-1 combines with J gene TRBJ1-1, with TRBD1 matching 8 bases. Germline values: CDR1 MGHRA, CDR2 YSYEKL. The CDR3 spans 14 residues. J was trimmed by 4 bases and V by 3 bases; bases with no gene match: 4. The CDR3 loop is CASSHGQGGTEAFF. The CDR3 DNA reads TGCGCCAGCAGCCACGGACAGGGTGGCACTGAAGCTTTCTTT.

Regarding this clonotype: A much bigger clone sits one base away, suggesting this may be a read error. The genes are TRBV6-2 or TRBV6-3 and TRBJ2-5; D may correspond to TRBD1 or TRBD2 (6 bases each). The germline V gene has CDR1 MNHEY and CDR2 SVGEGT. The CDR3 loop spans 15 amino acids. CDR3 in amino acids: CASRPGEGGIKTQHF. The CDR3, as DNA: TGTGCCAGCCGGCCGGGAGAAGGGGGGATAAAGACCCAGCACTTC.

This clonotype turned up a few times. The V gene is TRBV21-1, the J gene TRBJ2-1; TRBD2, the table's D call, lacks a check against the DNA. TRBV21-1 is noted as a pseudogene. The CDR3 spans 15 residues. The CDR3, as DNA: TGTGCCAGCAGCAAAGGACTAGCGGGGGGGCATGAGCAGTTCTTC. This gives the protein CASSKGLAGGHEQFF.

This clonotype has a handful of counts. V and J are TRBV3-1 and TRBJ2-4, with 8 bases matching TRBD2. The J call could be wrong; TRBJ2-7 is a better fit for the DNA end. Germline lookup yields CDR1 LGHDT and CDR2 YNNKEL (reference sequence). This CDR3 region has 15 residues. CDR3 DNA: TGTGCCAGCAGCCAAGTATACGGGGGGGTTTACGAGCAGTACTTC. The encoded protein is CASSQVYGGVYEQYF.

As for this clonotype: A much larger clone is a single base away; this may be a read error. CDR3 nucleotide sequence: TGTGCCAGCAGCTCAGGCGGGCACCCGGAGACCCAGTACTTC. Translation: CASSSGGHPETQYF. This chain links TRBV7-2 with TRBJ2-4; D might be TRBD2 (5 bases). Judging by the DNA end, TRBJ2-5 fits better; the J call may be wrong. This CDR3 contains 14 residues. Germline CDR1 is SGHTA and CDR2 is FQGNSA.

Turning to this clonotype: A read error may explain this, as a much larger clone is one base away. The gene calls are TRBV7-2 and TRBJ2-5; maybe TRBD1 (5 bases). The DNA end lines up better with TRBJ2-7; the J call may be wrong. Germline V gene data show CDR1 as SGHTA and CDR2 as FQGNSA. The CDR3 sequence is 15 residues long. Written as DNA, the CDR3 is TGTGCCAGCAGCTTAGGTATAGGGGTCACCTACGAGCAGTACTTC. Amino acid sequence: CASSLGIGVTYEQYF.

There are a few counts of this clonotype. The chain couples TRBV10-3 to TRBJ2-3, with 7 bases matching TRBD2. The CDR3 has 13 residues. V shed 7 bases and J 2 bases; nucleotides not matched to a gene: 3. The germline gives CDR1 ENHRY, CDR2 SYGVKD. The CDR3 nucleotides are TGTGCCATCAAAAGCGGGGCCACAGATACGCAGTATTTT. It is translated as CAIKSGATDTQYF.

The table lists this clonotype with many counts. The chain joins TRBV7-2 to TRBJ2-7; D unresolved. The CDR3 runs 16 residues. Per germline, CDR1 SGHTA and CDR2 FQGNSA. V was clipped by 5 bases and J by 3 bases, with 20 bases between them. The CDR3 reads CASSPPALRGFYEQYF. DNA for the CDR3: TGTGCCAGCAGCCCGCCTGCCCTGCGCGGATTCTACGAGCAGTACTTC.

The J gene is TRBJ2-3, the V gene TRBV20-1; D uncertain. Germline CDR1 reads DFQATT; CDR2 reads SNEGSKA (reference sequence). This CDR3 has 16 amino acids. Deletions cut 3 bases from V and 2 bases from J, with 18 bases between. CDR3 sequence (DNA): TGCAGTGCTAGTTCTGTGGAATCGTGTAACACAGATACGCAGTATTTT. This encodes CSASSVESCNTDTQYF.

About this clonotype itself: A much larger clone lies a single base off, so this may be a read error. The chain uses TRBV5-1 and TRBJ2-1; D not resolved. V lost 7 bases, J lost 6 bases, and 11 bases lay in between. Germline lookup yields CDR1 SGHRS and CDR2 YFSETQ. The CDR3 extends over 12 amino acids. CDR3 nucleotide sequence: TGCGCCAGCGGCCCTAACTTCAATGAGCAGTTCTTC. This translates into CASGPNFNEQFF.

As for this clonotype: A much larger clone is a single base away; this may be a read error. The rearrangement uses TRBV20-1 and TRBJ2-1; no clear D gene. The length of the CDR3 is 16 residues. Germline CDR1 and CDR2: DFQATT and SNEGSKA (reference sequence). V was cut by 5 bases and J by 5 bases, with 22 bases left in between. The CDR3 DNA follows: TGCAGTGCTTTCGCTACCGAGTACCAAGGAAACAATGAGCAGTTCTTC. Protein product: CSAFATEYQGNNEQFF.

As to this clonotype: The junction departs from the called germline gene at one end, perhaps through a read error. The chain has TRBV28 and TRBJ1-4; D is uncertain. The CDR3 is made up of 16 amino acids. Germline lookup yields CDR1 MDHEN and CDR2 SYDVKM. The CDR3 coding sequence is TGTGCCAGCAGTTCACCCTCCAGGAAACTTAATGAGAAACTGTTTTTT. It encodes CASSSPSRKLNEKLFF.

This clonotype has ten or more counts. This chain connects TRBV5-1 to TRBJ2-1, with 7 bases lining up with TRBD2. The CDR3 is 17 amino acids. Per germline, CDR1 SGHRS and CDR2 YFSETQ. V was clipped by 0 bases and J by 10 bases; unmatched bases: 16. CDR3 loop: CASSLALSRQRGGEQFF. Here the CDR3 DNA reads TGCGCCAGCAGCTTGGCCTTATCCCGGCAGCGGGGAGGCGAGCAGTTCTTC.

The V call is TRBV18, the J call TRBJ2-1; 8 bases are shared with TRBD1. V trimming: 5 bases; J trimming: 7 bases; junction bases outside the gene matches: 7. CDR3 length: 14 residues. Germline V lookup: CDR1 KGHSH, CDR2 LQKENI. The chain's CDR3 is CASSWQGAENEQFF. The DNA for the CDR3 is TGTGCCAGCTCATGGCAGGGGGCAGAGAATGAGCAGTTCTTC.

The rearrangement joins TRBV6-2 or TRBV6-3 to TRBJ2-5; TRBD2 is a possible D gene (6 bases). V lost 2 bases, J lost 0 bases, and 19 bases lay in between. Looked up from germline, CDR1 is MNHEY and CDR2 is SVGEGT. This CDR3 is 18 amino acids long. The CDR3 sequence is CASSYKLMAGLDQETQYF. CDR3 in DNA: TGTGCCAGCAGTTACAAATTGATGGCGGGACTCGACCAAGAGACCCAGTACTTC.